The clone carrying this T cell receptor beta chain has a count of ten or more. Its antigen is unknown. Amplification yielded TCR beta CDR3 regions, with RNA transcripts as the source. Using the HTBI primer set, a first-round RT-PCR was run on the TCR CDR3. TCRdb passed the multiplex PCR reads through MiXCR, listing each CDR3 protein once. The sample holds a few hundred thousand distinct CDR3 sequences, roughly 15% seen once. This entry is derived from a study of T cells in Graves' hyperthyroidism and ophthalmopathy. Regarding the study as a whole: Within blood appeared most thyroid clonotypes that had expanded above 0.001.

This sequence originates from a woman aged 40 to 55 with Graves' ophthalmopathy. The sequenced sample consisted of blood.

Here the CDR3 DNA reads TGTGCCAGCAGCTTACTATTTGGGGGTCAATCGGGAGCCTACGAGCAGTACTTC. Protein: CASSLLFGGQSGAYEQYF. The chain uses TRBV11-2 and TRBJ2-7, with a possible D match to TRBD2 (6 bases). V lost 2 bases and J lost 2, with 22 bases in between. The germline V gene has CDR1 SGHAT and CDR2 FQNNGV. The CDR3 runs 18 residues.